The sequence of this TCR beta chain was determined in a study of spatial heterogeneity in lung cancer. At the level of the study: Donors were roughly 70 untreated early-stage non-small cell lung cancer patients.

Unmatched junction bases numbered 7, after V lost 0 bases and J lost 1 base. Germline CDR1 and CDR2: SGHRS and YFSETQ. This CDR3 is built from 17 residues. Individual TCR cDNA molecules each bore their own unique molecular identifier. TCRdb re-derived calls from the 5' RACE reads in MiXCR, one entry per CDR3 protein. The sample records about 70,000 distinct CDR3 sequences, around 8.9% being singletons. Time point described: blood at routine non-recurrence follow-up after resection. Whole RNA, isolated from tumor, nontumor lung or frozen PBMC, was sequenced without prior sorting. This clonotype was counted at least ten times.

The material was PBMCs, obtained at follow-up. The TCR sequence derives from a female donor with early-stage non-small cell lung cancer. The chain carries TRBV5-1 and TRBJ1-1; 9 bases line up with TRBD1. CDR3 sequence (DNA): TGCGCCAGCAGCTTGGGGATTTTACAGGGGGCGAACACTGAAGCTTTCTTT. Its protein is CASSLGILQGANTEAFF.